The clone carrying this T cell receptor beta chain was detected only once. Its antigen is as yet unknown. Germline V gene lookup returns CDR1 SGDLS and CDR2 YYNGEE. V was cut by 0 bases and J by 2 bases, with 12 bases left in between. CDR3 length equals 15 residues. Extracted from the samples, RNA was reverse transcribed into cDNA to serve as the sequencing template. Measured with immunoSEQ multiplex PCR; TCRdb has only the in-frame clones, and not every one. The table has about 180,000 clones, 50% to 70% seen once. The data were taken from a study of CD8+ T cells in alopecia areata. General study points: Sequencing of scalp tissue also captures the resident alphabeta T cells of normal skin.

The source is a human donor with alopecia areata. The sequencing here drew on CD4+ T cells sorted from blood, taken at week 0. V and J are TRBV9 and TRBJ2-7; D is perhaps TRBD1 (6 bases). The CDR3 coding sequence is TGTGCCAGCAGCGTAGAACTCGGACAGACCTACGAGCAGTACTTC. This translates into CASSVELGQTYEQYF.